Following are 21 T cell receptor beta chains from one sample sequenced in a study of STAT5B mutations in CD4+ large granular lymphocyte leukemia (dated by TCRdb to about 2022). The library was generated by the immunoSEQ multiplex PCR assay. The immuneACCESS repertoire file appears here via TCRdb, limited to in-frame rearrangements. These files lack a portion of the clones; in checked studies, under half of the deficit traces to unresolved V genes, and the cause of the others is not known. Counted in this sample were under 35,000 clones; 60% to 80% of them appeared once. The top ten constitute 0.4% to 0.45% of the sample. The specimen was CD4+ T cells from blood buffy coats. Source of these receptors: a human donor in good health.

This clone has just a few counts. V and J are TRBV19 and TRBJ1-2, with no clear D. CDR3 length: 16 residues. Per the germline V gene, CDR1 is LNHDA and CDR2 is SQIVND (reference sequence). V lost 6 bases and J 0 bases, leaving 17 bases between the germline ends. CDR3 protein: CASSENAGPSNYGYTF. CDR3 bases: TGTGCCAGTAGCGAAAATGCCGGGCCGTCTAACTATGGCTACACCTTC.

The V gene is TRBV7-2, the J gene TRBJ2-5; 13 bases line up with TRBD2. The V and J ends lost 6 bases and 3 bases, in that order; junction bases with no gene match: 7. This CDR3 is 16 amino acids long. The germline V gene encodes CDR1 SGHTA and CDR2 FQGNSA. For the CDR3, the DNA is TGTGCCAGCAGTCACGCAACTAGCGGGGGGGAAGAGACCCAGTACTTC. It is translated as CASSHATSGGEETQYF. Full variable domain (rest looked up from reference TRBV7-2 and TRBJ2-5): GAGVSQSPSNKVTEKGKDVELRCDPISGHTALYWYRQSLGQGLEFLIYFQGNSAPDKSGLPSDRFSAERTGGSVSTLTIQRTQQEDSAVYLCASSHATSGGEETQYFGPGTRLLVL.

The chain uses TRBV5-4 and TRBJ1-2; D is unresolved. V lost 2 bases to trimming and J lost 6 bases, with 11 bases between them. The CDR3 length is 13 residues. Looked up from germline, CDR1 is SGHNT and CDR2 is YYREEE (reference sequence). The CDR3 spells CASSLRVTDGYTF. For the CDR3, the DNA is TGTGCCAGCAGCTTACGAGTAACGGATGGCTACACCTTC. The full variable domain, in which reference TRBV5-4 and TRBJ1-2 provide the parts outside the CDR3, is ETGVTQSPTHLIKTRGQQVTLRCSSQSGHNTVSWYQQALGQGPQFIFQYYREEENGRGNFPPRFSGLQFPNYSSELNVNALELDDSALYLCASSLRVTDGYTFGSGTRLTVV.

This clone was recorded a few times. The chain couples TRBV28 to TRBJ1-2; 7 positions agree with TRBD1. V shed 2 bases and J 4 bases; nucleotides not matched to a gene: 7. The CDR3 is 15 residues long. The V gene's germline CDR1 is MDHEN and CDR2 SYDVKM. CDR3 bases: TGTGCCAGCAGTTTAAGCGTGGGGACAGCCTATGGCTACACCTTC. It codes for CASSLSVGTAYGYTF.

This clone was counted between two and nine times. The CDR3 region has the DNA TGTGCCAGCTCACCCGACGAGTCACCCCTCCACTTT. This sequence encodes CASSPDESPLHF. This chain joins TRBV18 and TRBJ1-6; D unresolved. Germline assignment: CDR1 KGHSH and CDR2 LQKENI. The CDR3 has 12 amino acids. Between the trimmed V and J ends, which lost 3 bases and 10 bases, there was a span of 7 bases.

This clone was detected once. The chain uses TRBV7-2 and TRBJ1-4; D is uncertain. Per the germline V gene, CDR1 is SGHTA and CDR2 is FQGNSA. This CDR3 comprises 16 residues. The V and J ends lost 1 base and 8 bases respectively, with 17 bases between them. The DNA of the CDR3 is TGTGCCAGCAGCTTAGGCGTCGGCAGGAAAGGCGAAAAACTGTTTTTT. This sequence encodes CASSLGVGRKGEKLFF.

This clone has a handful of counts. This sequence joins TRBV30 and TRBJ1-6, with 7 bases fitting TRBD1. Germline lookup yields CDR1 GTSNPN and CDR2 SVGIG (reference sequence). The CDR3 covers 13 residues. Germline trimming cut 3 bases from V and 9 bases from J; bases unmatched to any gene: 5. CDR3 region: CAWSRQGGSPLHF. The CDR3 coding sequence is TGTGCCTGGAGCCGACAGGGTGGTTCACCCCTCCACTTT.

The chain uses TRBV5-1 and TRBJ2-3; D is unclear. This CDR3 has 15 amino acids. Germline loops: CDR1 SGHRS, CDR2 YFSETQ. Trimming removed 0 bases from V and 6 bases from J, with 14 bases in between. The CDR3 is CASSLALGSEDTQYF. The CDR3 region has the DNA TGCGCCAGCAGCTTGGCCTTAGGGTCAGAGGATACGCAGTATTTT.

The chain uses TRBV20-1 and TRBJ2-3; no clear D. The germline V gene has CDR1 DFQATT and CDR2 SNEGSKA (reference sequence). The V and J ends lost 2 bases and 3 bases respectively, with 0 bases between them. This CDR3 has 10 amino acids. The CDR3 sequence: CSARTDTQYF. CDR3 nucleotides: TGCAGTGCTAGAACAGATACGCAGTATTTT.

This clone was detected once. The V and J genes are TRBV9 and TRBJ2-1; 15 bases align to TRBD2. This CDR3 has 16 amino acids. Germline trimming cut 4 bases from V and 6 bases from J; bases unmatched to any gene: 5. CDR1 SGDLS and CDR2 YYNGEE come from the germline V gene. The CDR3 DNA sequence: TGTGCCAGCAGCCCTAGGACTAGCGGGGGGGGCAATGAGCAGTTCTTC. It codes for CASSPRTSGGGNEQFF.

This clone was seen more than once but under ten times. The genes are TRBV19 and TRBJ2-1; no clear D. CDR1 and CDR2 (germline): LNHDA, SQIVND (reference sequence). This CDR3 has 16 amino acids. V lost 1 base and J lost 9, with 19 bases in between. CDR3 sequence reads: CASSIVPALGMAEQFF. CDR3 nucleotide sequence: TGTGCCAGTAGTATAGTCCCGGCCCTGGGGATGGCTGAGCAGTTCTTC.

The chain's CDR3 is CASSPLSGGSETQYF. The CDR3 region has the DNA TGTGCCAGCAGCCCCCTAAGCGGGGGGTCAGAGACCCAGTACTTC. This chain connects TRBV14 to TRBJ2-5; the match to TRBD2 covers 9 bases. V dropped 4 bases and J dropped 4; count of bases not matched to a gene: 7. Germline-derived CDR1 and CDR2 are SGHDN and FVKESK. The CDR3 has 15 residues. Drawing the rest from reference TRBV14 and TRBJ2-5, the complete variable domain is EAGVTQFPSHSVIEKGQTVTLRCDPISGHDNLYWYRRVMGKEIKFLLHFVKESKQDESGMPNNRFLAERTGGTYSTLKVQPAELEDSGVYFCASSPLSGGSETQYFGPGTRLLVL.

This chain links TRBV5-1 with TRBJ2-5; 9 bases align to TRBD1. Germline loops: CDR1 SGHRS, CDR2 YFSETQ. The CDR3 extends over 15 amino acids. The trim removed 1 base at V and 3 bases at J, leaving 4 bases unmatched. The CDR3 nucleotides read TGCGCCAGCAGCTTGAGTGGGACAGGGAAAGAGACCCAGTACTTC. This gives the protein CASSLSGTGKETQYF.

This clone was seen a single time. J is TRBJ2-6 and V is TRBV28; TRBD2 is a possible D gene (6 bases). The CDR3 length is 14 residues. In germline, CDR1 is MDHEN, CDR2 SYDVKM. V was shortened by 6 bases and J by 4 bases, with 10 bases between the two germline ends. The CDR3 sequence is CASREGLGANVLTF. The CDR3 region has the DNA TGTGCCAGCAGGGAGGGGCTGGGGGCCAACGTCCTGACTTTC.

The CDR3 DNA reads as TGCGCCAGCAGCTTGGCCGAATCAGCAGCAGATAATTCACCCCTCCACTTT. It is translated as CASSLAESAADNSPLHF. The chain recombines TRBV5-1 with TRBJ1-6; D is unclear. Germline CDR1 reads SGHRS; CDR2 reads YFSETQ. Trimming removed 0 bases from V and 5 bases from J, with 15 bases in between. CDR3 length: 17 amino acids. Variable domain in full (rest from reference TRBV5-1 and TRBJ1-6): KAGVTQTPRYLIKTRGQQVTLSCSPISGHRSVSWYQQTPGQGLQFLFEYFSETQRNKGNFPGRFSGRQFSNSRSEMNVSTLELGDSALYLCASSLAESAADNSPLHFGNGTRLTVT.

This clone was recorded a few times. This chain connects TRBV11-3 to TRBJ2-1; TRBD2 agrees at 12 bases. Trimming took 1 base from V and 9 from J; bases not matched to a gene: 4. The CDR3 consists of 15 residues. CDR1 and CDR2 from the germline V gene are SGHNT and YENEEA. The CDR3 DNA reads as TGTGCCAGCAGCTTAGGGCCTAGCGGGGGGGGTGAGCAGTTCTTC. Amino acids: CASSLGPSGGGEQFF.

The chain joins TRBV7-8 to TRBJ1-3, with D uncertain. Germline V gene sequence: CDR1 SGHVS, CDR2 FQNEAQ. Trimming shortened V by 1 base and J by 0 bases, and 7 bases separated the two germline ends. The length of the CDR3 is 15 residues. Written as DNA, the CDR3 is TGTGCCAGCAGCTTAGGTTTGAGCTCTGGAAACACCATATATTTT. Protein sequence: CASSLGLSSGNTIYF.

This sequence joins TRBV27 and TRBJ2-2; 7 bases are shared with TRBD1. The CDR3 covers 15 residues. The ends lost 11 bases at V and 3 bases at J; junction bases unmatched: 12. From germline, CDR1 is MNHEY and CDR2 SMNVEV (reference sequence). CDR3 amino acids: CAAIERDRYTGELFF. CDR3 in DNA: TGTGCCGCTATAGAACGGGACAGATACACCGGGGAGCTGTTTTTT.

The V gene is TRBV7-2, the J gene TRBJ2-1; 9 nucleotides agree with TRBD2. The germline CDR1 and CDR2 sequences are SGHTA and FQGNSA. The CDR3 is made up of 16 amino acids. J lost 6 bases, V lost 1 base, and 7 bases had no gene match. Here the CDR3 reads CASSLDRLAGSNEQFF. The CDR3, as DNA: TGTGCCAGCAGCTTAGACAGGCTAGCGGGGTCCAATGAGCAGTTCTTC.

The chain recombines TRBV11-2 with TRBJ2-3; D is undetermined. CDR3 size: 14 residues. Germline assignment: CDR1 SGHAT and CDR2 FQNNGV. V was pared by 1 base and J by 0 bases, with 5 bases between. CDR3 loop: CASSLGPSTDTQYF. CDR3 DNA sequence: TGTGCCAGCAGCTTAGGACCTAGCACAGATACGCAGTATTTT.

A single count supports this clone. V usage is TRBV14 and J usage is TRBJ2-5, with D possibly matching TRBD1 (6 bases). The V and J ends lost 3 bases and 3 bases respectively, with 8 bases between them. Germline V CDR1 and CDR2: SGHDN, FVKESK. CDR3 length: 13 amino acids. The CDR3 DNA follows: TGTGCCAGCAGCCAGCAGGGGAAAGAGACCCAGTACTTC. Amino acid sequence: CASSQQGKETQYF.